This T cell receptor (beta chain) was captured in a study of cytomegalovirus exposure and HLA in healthy donors. Separate from the roughly 670-subject first cohort, the 120-subject validation cohort was the one that the donors belonged to. General study results and limits: The classifier, whose performance was assessed in both the original and validation cohorts, reportedly diagnosed cytomegalovirus status with high specificity and sensitivity.

Measured with immunoSEQ multiplex PCR; TCRdb has only the in-frame clones, and not every one. The sample yields 150,000 to 200,000 clones, roughly 81% seen once. V was cut by 4 bases and J by 8 bases, with 11 bases left in between. The CDR3 has 13 residues. Germline values: CDR1 MNHNS, CDR2 SASEGT. Regarding this clone: Its antigen is as yet unknown.

Sequenced: PBMCs. The V call is TRBV6-1, the J call TRBJ1-4; no clear D gene. The sequence derives from a young woman in good health and CMV-seronegative. CDR3 region: CASSALVEEKLFF. The CDR3, as DNA: TGTGCCAGCAGTGCTCTTGTGGAGGAAAAACTGTTTTTT.